Following are 27 T cell receptor beta chains from one sample sequenced in a study of regulatory and conventional T cells in RAG deficiency. The assay was immunoSEQ multiplex PCR, and TCRdb's table has in-frame clones only and misses some. Here the sample spans 9,500 to 15,000 clones, less than 95% being singletons. Genomic DNA came from blood regulatory T cells gated CD4+ CD25-high CD127-low. The same sample was also used in a study of regulatory T cells. That study adds: The PCR used 52 TRBV and 13 TRBJ primers.

Specimen: CD127- CD25+ CD4+ Tregs sorted from blood. These receptors were taken from a human donor in good health.

This clone was detected only once. The chain links TRBV5-4 to TRBJ1-4, with D possibly matching TRBD1 (6 bases). Trimming pared 2 bases from V and 8 bases from J, leaving 7 bases between. Germline assignment: CDR1 SGHNT and CDR2 YYREEE (reference sequence). This CDR3 is built from 12 residues. The CDR3 here is CASSLDREKLFF. The CDR3 DNA sequence: TGTGCCAGCAGCTTAGACAGGGAAAAACTGTTTTTT.

The chain uses TRBV10-2 and TRBJ1-5; 8 bases agree with TRBD1. The V gene's germline CDR1 is WSHSY and CDR2 SAAADI. This CDR3 has 16 amino acids. V trimming: 4 bases; J trimming: 6 bases; junction bases outside the gene matches: 11. CDR3 sequence (DNA): TGCGCCAGCAGTGCCCTTCGGACAGGGAAGGTTCAGCCCCAGCATTTT. Translated: CASSALRTGKVQPQHF.

Notes on this clone: Germline and junction disagree at one end, which may indicate a read error. Other DNA sequences within the sample encode an identical CDR3. The CDR3 region is CASSSPFGNSPLHF. The CDR3 region has the DNA TGTGCCAGCAGTTCCCCCTTCGGTAATTCCCCCCTCCACTTT. The chain couples TRBV6-6 to TRBJ1-6; no clear D. The CDR3 runs to 14 residues. Germline CDR1 and CDR2: MNHNY and SVGAGI (reference sequence).

In the case of this clone: Mismatch with germline at one junction end may stem from a read error. This sequence joins TRBV11-2 and TRBJ1-2; D remains ambiguous. Looked up from germline, CDR1 is SGHAT and CDR2 is FQNNGV. The CDR3 has 13 amino acids. In nucleotides, the CDR3 is TGTGCCAGCAGCTTAGATCCCTACTATGGCCACACCTTC. Translation gives CASSLDPYYGHTF.

The chain uses TRBV7-3 and TRBJ1-1; possible D gene TRBD1, 5 bases. V shed 5 bases and J shed 0 bases, with 13 bases lying between them. Germline V CDR1 and CDR2: SGHTA, FQGTGA. CDR3 length equals 15 residues. Written as DNA, the CDR3 is TGTGCCAGCAGCACCCTGACAGCGCTGAACACTGAAGCTTTCTTT. It translates to CASSTLTALNTEAFF.

The V call is TRBV4-1, the J call TRBJ2-3; 9 bases align to TRBD2. Trimming took 1 base from V and 0 from J; bases not matched to a gene: 5. The CDR3 extends over 17 amino acids. Germline assignment: CDR1 MGHRA and CDR2 YSYEKL. The CDR3 loop is CASSQAPAGGSTDTQYF. DNA of the CDR3: TGCGCCAGCAGCCAAGCGCCCGCGGGGGGGAGCACAGATACGCAGTATTTT.

J is TRBJ2-1 and V is TRBV10-2; 13 bases line up with TRBD2. Germline V gene sequence: CDR1 WSHSY, CDR2 SAAADI. Losses at the gene ends were 7 bases for V and 10 bases for J; bases not matched to a gene: 10. CDR3 length: 15 residues. CDR3 in DNA: TGCGCCAGCACTAAACTAGCGGGGGGGCCGGGAGAGCAGTTCTTC. Protein sequence: CASTKLAGGPGEQFF.

This clone was counted once. This chain connects TRBV29-1 to TRBJ1-2; no clear D. The V gene lost 5 bases and the J gene lost 8 bases, with 9 bases spanning the gap. The CDR3 spans 10 residues. Germline CDR1 reads SQVTM; CDR2 reads ANQGSEA. The chain's CDR3 is CSVKPGGYTF. CDR3 DNA: TGCAGCGTTAAACCCGGGGGCTACACCTTC.

The rearrangement uses TRBV6-5 and TRBJ2-2; possible D gene TRBD1, 7 bases. V was trimmed by 5 bases and J by 11 bases, leaving 12 bases between them. The CDR3 runs 12 residues. Germline V gene data show CDR1 as MNHEY and CDR2 as SVGAGI. The CDR3 protein is CASSRQGLELFF. CDR3 nucleotide sequence: TGTGCCAGCAGTAGACAGGGACTCGAGCTGTTTTTT.

V gene TRBV7-9 combines with J gene TRBJ2-5, with TRBD1 identical over 7 bases. With V trimmed by 5 bases and J by 2 bases, 5 bases remained unmatched. This CDR3 has 14 residues. Germline V lookup: CDR1 SEHNR, CDR2 FQNEAQ (reference sequence). CDR3 amino acids: CASSPRQGQETQYF. DNA for the CDR3: TGTGCCAGCAGCCCTAGACAGGGACAAGAGACCCAGTACTTC.

The chain combines TRBV27 with TRBJ2-7; 10 nucleotides align to TRBD1. The junction had 6 bases not matched to a gene; V was cut back by 7 bases and J by 6 bases. Per the germline V gene, CDR1 is MNHEY and CDR2 is SMNVEV (reference sequence). The CDR3 totals 13 residues. The DNA of the CDR3 is TGTGCCAGCATTCGGACAGGGGGGGGCGAGCAGTACTTC. As protein: CASIRTGGGEQYF.

This chain connects TRBV20-1 to TRBJ2-1; D remains unclear. Trimming cost V 6 bases and J 9 bases, with 12 bases left between them. CDR1 is DFQATT, CDR2 SNEGSKA, per germline (reference sequence). There are 11 residues in the CDR3. The CDR3 loop reads CSAYLGGEQFF. The CDR3 DNA reads TGCAGTGCGTACCTTGGCGGTGAGCAGTTCTTC.

Of note for this clone: Other nucleotide sequences from this sample produce the same CDR3. This rearrangement joins TRBV5-4 to TRBJ1-6; 9 nucleotides align to TRBD1. Trimming took 2 bases from V and 4 from J; bases not matched to a gene: 4. CDR1 is SGHNT, CDR2 YYREEE, per germline (reference sequence). This CDR3 is built from 16 residues. CDR3 residues: CASSFRTGVYNSPLHF. As DNA, the CDR3 is TGTGCCAGCAGCTTTCGGACAGGGGTTTATAATTCACCCCTCCACTTT.

J is TRBJ2-1 and V is TRBV6-6; D is possibly TRBD2 (5 bases). Trimming removed 2 bases from V and 6 bases from J, with 14 bases in between. CDR3 size: 15 residues. Germline V gives CDR1 MNHNY, CDR2 SVGAGI (reference sequence). The CDR3 is CASSYVGRGGNEQFF. The CDR3 DNA sequence: TGTGCCAGCAGTTACGTGGGGAGAGGTGGCAATGAGCAGTTCTTC.

The rearrangement links TRBV7-6 to TRBJ1-2; maybe TRBD1 (5 bases). V lost 5 bases, J lost 5 bases, and 18 bases lay in between. CDR3 size: 15 residues. Germline CDR1 SGHVS, CDR2 FNYEAQ. The CDR3 loop is CASSPAGDSSYGYTF. The CDR3 region has the DNA TGTGCCAGCAGCCCAGCGGGCGACAGTAGTTATGGCTACACCTTC.

CDR3 nucleotides: TGTGCCAGCTCACGGGACACCCGAAACTATGGCTACACCTTC. Protein product: CASSRDTRNYGYTF. The chain employs TRBV18 and TRBJ1-2, with TRBD1 as a possible D gene (6 bases). CDR1 and CDR2 from the germline V gene are KGHSH and LQKENI. V was cut by 4 bases and J by 2 bases, with 11 bases left in between. The CDR3 length is 14 residues.

The chain recombines TRBV5-5 with TRBJ2-7; 9 bases match TRBD1. The CDR3 has 14 amino acids. Germline assignment: CDR1 SGHKS and CDR2 YYEKEE (reference sequence). The V segment lost 4 bases and the J segment 3 bases; nucleotides outside the gene matches: 5. The CDR3 DNA reads TGTGCCAGCAGCGGCACAGGGGGCGGCTACGAGCAGTACTTC. Its translation is CASSGTGGGYEQYF.

V usage is TRBV5-6 and J usage is TRBJ2-5, with 7 bases matching TRBD1. This CDR3 region has 16 residues. Losses at the gene ends were 6 bases for V and 2 bases for J; bases not matched to a gene: 13. Germline V gene sequence: CDR1 SGHDT, CDR2 YYEEEE. CDR3 in DNA: TGTGCCAGCACCGTCGGGACAGCTTTGGCGCAAGAGACCCAGTACTTC. It encodes CASTVGTALAQETQYF.

This clone has only one observation. The genes are TRBV18 and TRBJ2-3; D is possibly TRBD1 (6 bases). This CDR3 contains 16 residues. Germline V gene lookup returns CDR1 KGHSH and CDR2 LQKENI. The V end was cut by 3 bases, the J end by 1 base, with 14 bases between. The CDR3 spells CASSPIRGGGTDTQYF. As DNA, the CDR3 is TGTGCCAGCTCACCCATTAGAGGGGGAGGCACAGATACGCAGTATTTT.

The chain links TRBV7-2 to TRBJ1-5; no clear D gene. The CDR3 has 13 amino acids. Trimming took off 5 bases at V and 4 bases at J, with 9 bases between the two ends. Germline CDR1 SGHTA, CDR2 FQGNSA. CDR3 region: CASSRGTNQPQHF. The CDR3 DNA sequence: TGTGCCAGCAGCCGAGGTACAAATCAGCCCCAGCATTTT.

V is TRBV27 and J is TRBJ2-3; D is unresolved. Deletions cut 4 bases from V and 2 bases from J, with 4 bases between. Germline V gene data show CDR1 as MNHEY and CDR2 as SMNVEV (reference sequence). The CDR3 has 12 amino acids. The CDR3 loop is CASSSHTDTQYF. The DNA of the CDR3 is TGTGCCAGCAGTTCCCACACAGATACGCAGTATTTT.

The chain's CDR3 is CASSLGTGPALECYTF. CDR3 coding DNA: TGTGCCAGCAGCTTAGGGACAGGGCCCGCTTTAGAATGCTACACCTTC. The genes are TRBV11-2 and TRBJ1-2, with 8 bases that match TRBD1. Germline V lookup: CDR1 SGHAT, CDR2 FQNNGV. Unmatched junction bases numbered 13, after V lost 1 base and J lost 9 bases. The CDR3 runs to 16 residues.

The chain couples TRBV5-6 to TRBJ2-2, with TRBD2 matching 10 bases. The V gene's germline CDR1 is SGHDT and CDR2 YYEEEE. The CDR3 loop spans 16 amino acids. V shed 4 bases and J 3 bases; nucleotides not matched to a gene: 6. CDR3 amino acids: CASSRELAGYTGELFF. The CDR3 coding sequence is TGTGCCAGCAGCCGAGAACTAGCGGGGTACACCGGGGAGCTGTTTTTT.

This clone was counted a single time. The chain couples TRBV6-5 to TRBJ2-5, with unresolved D. CDR1 is MNHEY, CDR2 SVGAGI, per germline. The CDR3 runs 14 residues. Between the trimmed V and J ends, which lost 2 bases and 2 bases, there was a span of 9 bases. The chain's CDR3 is CASSYRHLQETQYF. The DNA for the CDR3 is TGTGCCAGCAGTTACCGACATCTACAAGAGACCCAGTACTTC.

V and J are TRBV7-8 and TRBJ2-5; possible D gene TRBD2, 6 bases. V lost 3 bases to trimming and J lost 2 bases, with 7 bases between them. Germline values: CDR1 SGHVS, CDR2 FQNEAQ. The length of the CDR3 is 13 residues. The CDR3 sequence is CASSFGGQETQYF. Written as DNA, the CDR3 is TGTGCCAGCAGCTTTGGGGGGCAAGAGACCCAGTACTTC.

The chain links TRBV28 to TRBJ1-4; 9 bases align to TRBD1. Germline V gene lookup returns CDR1 MDHEN and CDR2 SYDVKM. Trimming cost V 9 bases and J 7 bases; bases outside gene matches: 9. The CDR3 extends over 14 amino acids. DNA of the CDR3: TGTGCCAGTCGAACAGGGGGCATTGTTGAAAAACTGTTTTTT. Encoded protein: CASRTGGIVEKLFF.

The rearrangement uses TRBV9 and TRBJ2-4, with D possibly matching TRBD2 (6 bases). Trimming cost V 2 bases and J 2 bases, with 8 bases left between them. Looked up from germline, CDR1 is SGDLS and CDR2 is YYNGEE. This CDR3 is 14 amino acids long. CDR3 sequence reads: CASSVGGPKNIQYF. CDR3 DNA sequence: TGTGCCAGCAGCGTGGGGGGTCCCAAAAACATTCAGTACTTC.